The text below deals with one TCR beta chain. Random-hexamer reverse transcription was applied to about 0.5 to 1 ug RNA. TCRdb reprocessed the immunoSEQ multiplex PCR reads with MiXCR, giving one entry per CDR3 protein. The sample includes roughly 330,000 distinct CDR3 sequences, roughly nine tenths of them seen just once. The data were obtained in a study of CD8 T cells in Susac syndrome. The CDR3 spans 14 residues. Trimming removed 4 bases at V and 5 bases at J, with 14 bases between. Germline assignment: CDR1 SGHTA and CDR2 FQGNSA. The rearrangement links TRBV7-2 to TRBJ2-5; D remains ambiguous. Sequencing input: CD4+ T cells from PBMCs. The TCR comes from a human donor with multiple sclerosis. CDR3 residues: CASSSGTVTETQYF. CDR3 nucleotides: TGTGCCAGCAGCTCCGGAACGGTGACGGAGACCCAGTACTTC.